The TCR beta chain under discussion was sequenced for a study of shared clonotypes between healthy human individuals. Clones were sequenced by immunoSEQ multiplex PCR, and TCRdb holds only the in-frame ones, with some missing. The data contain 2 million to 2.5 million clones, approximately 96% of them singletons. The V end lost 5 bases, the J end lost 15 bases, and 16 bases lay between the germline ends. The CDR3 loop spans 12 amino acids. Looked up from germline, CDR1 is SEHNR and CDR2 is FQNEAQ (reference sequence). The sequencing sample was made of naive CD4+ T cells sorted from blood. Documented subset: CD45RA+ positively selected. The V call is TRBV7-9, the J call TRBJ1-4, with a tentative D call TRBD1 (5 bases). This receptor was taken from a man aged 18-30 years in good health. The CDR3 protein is CASSDSSRNVFF. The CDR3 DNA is TGTGCCAGCAGCGACAGCTCTCGGAATGTGTTTTTT.